This T cell receptor (beta chain) appears in the sequencing data of a study of blood T cell repertoires in COVID-19. Study context: T cells, B-cell-depleted T cells, or PBMCs supplied cDNA or gDNA.

A single count supports this clone. Assignment of participants to cohorts was predicated upon participant-reported clinical history. Germline V gives CDR1 SNHLY, CDR2 FYNNEI. The CDR3 has 12 residues. Trimming at V came to 6 bases and at J to 8 bases, leaving 4 bases not matched to a gene. Only in-frame clones appear in the TCRdb table, and some are missing; sequencing was by immunoSEQ multiplex PCR. The sample lists tens of thousands of clones, under 80% seen once, with approximately 51% in the top ten. Material: PBMCs or T cells enriched from blood (not recorded which). The chain combines TRBV2 with TRBJ2-3, with 8 bases aligning to TRBD1. The sequence came from an older woman who had been exposed to COVID-19. The CDR3 here is CASSLTGGTQYF. The CDR3, as DNA: TGTGCCAGCAGCTTAACAGGGGGTACGCAGTATTTT.